The 10 T cell receptor beta chains given below trace back to one sample, sequenced in a study of identical twins. TCRdb analysed the 5' RACE reads with MiXCR anew, one entry per CDR3 protein. Of approximately 1.8 million distinct CDR3 sequences in the sample, around a third were seen once. Sequenced input: cord blood. These receptors came from a newborn girl in good health.

About this clonotype itself: A much larger clone lies a single base off, so this may be a read error. The genes are TRBV10-3 and TRBJ2-5; a weak D match, TRBD1 (5 bases). This CDR3 spans 14 amino acids. V was cut by 3 bases and J by 0 bases, with 8 bases left in between. Germline CDR1 reads ENHRY; CDR2 reads SYGVKD. The CDR3 protein is CAISDRAYQETQYF. CDR3 DNA sequence: TGTGCCATCAGTGACAGGGCGTACCAAGAGACCCAGTACTTC.

As concerns this clonotype: Germline and junction disagree at one end, which may indicate a read error. J is TRBJ2-1 and V is TRBV5-1, with TRBD2 identical over 11 bases. CDR1 and CDR2 (germline): SGHRS, YFSETQ. The CDR3 runs 15 residues. Written as DNA, the CDR3 is TGCGTCAGCAGCTGGGGACTAGCGGATTACAATGAGCAGTTCTTC. Translated: CVSSWGLADYNEQFF.

The chain recombines TRBV6-1 with TRBJ2-5, with 10 bases aligning to TRBD2. The J call may be faulty, since TRBJ2-7 better matches the DNA end. There are 16 residues in the CDR3. Germline CDR1 reads MNHNS; CDR2 reads SASEGT. For the CDR3, the DNA is TGTGCCAGCAGTGGAAAGGCTAGCGGGGGTCCTTACGAGCAGTACTTC. The encoded protein is CASSGKASGGPYEQYF.

This rearrangement joins TRBV12-3 or TRBV12-4 to TRBJ1-4; 8 bases fit TRBD1. The length of the CDR3 is 14 residues. Germline trimming cut 3 bases from V and 7 bases from J; bases unmatched to any gene: 4. Here the CDR3 reads CASSFNRGFEKLFF. CDR3 in DNA: TGTGCCAGCAGTTTTAACAGGGGGTTTGAAAAACTGTTTTTT.

CDR3 sequence reads: CASRSWTGESTEAFF. The CDR3 DNA is TGTGCCAGCAGATCCTGGACAGGCGAATCCACTGAAGCTTTCTTT. The V call is TRBV11-2, the J call TRBJ1-1; TRBD1 matches at 7 bases. CDR3 size: 15 residues. CDR1 and CDR2 from the germline V gene are SGHAT and FQNNGV. V dropped 6 bases and J dropped 4; count of bases not matched to a gene: 11.

The chain uses TRBV6-2 or TRBV6-3 and TRBJ1-6, with D possibly being TRBD1 (5 bases). Deletions cut 2 bases from V and 18 bases from J, with 14 bases between. The CDR3 consists of 12 residues. Germline CDR1 MNHEY, CDR2 SVGEGT. In DNA form, the CDR3 reads TGTGCCAGCAGTTACCGCAGGGTGTCCCCCCACTTT. Protein product: CASSYRRVSPHF.

The V call is TRBV7-2, the J call TRBJ2-7, with D uncertain. The V gene's germline CDR1 is SGHTA and CDR2 FQGNSA. V was cut by 8 bases and J by 2 bases, with 7 bases left in between. There are 11 residues in the CDR3. This CDR3 reads CASGLTYEQYF. CDR3 bases: TGTGCCAGCGGGCTTACCTACGAGCAGTACTTC.

This clonotype was counted between two and nine times. As DNA, the CDR3 is TGTGCCAGCAGGAGTGGTGACACTGAAGCTTTCTTT. Its protein product is CASRSGDTEAFF. The genes are TRBV6-6 and TRBJ1-1; no reliable D call. The CDR3 loop spans 12 amino acids. The germline gives CDR1 MNHNY, CDR2 SVGAGI (reference sequence). Trimming stripped 6 bases from V and 3 bases from J, with 8 bases between.

This clonotype was picked up a small number of times. This chain joins TRBV6-1 and TRBJ2-7; 7 bases line up with TRBD2. The J call could be wrong; TRBJ2-5 is a better fit for the DNA end. This CDR3 is 14 amino acids long. CDR1 is MNHNS, CDR2 SASEGT, per germline. CDR3 DNA sequence: TGTGCCAGCAGTGAAGGCTGGGGAGGGAAGACCCAGTACTTC. It encodes CASSEGWGGKTQYF.

A few counts support this clonotype. A single base separates this from a much larger clone, so it may be a read error. This chain uses TRBV21-1 with TRBJ2-7; the table calls TRBD2, which could not be checked here. TRBV21-1 corresponds to a pseudogene. The CDR3 is 14 amino acids. The CDR3 DNA follows: TGTGCCAGCAGCAAAGGGACTAGCTCCTACGAGCAGTACTTC. Its translation: CASSKGTSSYEQYF.